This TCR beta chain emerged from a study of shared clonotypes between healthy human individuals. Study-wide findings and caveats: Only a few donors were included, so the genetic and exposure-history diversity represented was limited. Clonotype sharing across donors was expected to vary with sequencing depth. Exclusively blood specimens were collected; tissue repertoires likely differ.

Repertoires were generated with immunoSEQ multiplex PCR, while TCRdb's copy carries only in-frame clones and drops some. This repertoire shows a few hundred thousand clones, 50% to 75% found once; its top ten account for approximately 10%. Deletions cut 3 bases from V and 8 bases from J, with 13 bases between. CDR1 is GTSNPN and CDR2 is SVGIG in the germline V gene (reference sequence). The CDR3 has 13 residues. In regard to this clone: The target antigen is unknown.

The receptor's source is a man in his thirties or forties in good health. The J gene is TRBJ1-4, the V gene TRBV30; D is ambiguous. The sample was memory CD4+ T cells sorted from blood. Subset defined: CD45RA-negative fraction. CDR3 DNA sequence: TGTGCCTGGAGGCTTACAAGTGGGGAAAAACTGTTTTTT. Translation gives CAWRLTSGEKLFF.